These 20 T cell receptor beta chains came from one sample sequenced in a study of shared clonotypes between healthy human individuals. Some clones are missing from TCRdb's copy, which holds only in-frame ones; the method was immunoSEQ multiplex PCR. The sample yields hundreds of thousands of clones, roughly 92% seen once. In the naive CD8 group, cells lacked CD45RO and were positively selected for CCR7, so terminally differentiated effector memory CD45RA+ cells were left out. Sequenced input: naive CD8+ T cells sorted from blood. These receptors originate from a man aged 30 to 39 in good health.

This clone was counted a single time. The chain combines TRBV7-9 with TRBJ1-1, with D perhaps TRBD1 (6 bases). The V end lost 11 bases, the J end lost 2 bases, and 18 bases lay between the germline ends. The CDR3 has 14 amino acids. From germline, CDR1 is SEHNR and CDR2 FQNEAQ (reference sequence). Here the CDR3 DNA reads TGTGCCCTTTGGGGTCCAGGGGCAAACACTGAAGCTTTCTTT. Its translation is CALWGPGANTEAFF.

J is TRBJ1-1 and V is TRBV6-1; TRBD1 matches 7 bases. Per the germline V gene, CDR1 is MNHNS and CDR2 is SASEGT. The CDR3 runs to 15 residues. J lost 0 bases, V lost 3 bases, and 4 bases had no gene match. The CDR3 region is CASSEGQTLNTEAFF. The CDR3 region has the DNA TGTGCCAGCAGTGAGGGACAGACGTTGAACACTGAAGCTTTCTTT.

The chain couples TRBV7-6 to TRBJ2-4, with 9 bases lining up with TRBD2. Unmatched junction bases numbered 6, after V lost 4 bases and J lost 8 bases. Germline V gene lookup returns CDR1 SGHVS and CDR2 FNYEAQ. The CDR3 sequence is 14 residues long. CDR3 bases: TGTGCCAGCAGCTCTAGCGGGGCAGGAGACATTCAGTACTTC. This codes for CASSSSGAGDIQYF.

The chain is built from TRBV6-5 and TRBJ1-2; the D gene is possibly TRBD1 (6 bases). The CDR3 extends over 14 amino acids. The germline V gene encodes CDR1 MNHEY and CDR2 SVGAGI. Trimming cost V 5 bases and J 3 bases, with 13 bases left between them. The CDR3 loop is CASSKQGSYYGYTF. The CDR3 DNA reads TGTGCCAGCAGTAAACAGGGATCGTACTATGGCTACACCTTC.

V gene TRBV4-1 combines with J gene TRBJ2-7, with a possible D match to TRBD2 (7 bases). Trimming stripped 5 bases from V and 7 bases from J, with 18 bases between. Per the germline V gene, CDR1 is MGHRA and CDR2 is YSYEKL. CDR3 size: 14 residues. The CDR3 protein is CASSNIGGGREQYF. CDR3 DNA: TGCGCCAGCAGCAACATAGGGGGGGGACGGGAGCAGTACTTC.

The genes are TRBV29-1 and TRBJ2-1; D remains ambiguous. This CDR3 comprises 14 residues. Germline CDR1 and CDR2: SQVTM and ANQGSEA. V was pared by 6 bases and J by 4 bases, with 16 bases between. The CDR3: CSVAPAGRYNEQFF. DNA for the CDR3: TGCAGCGTGGCCCCCGCAGGTCGTTACAATGAGCAGTTCTTC.

This rearrangement joins TRBV19 to TRBJ1-1; 8 bases match TRBD1. This CDR3 comprises 13 residues. Unmatched junction bases numbered 2, after V lost 5 bases and J lost 3 bases. The germline CDR1 and CDR2 sequences are LNHDA and SQIVND (reference sequence). The DNA for the CDR3 is TGTGCCAGTAGTCCACAGGGGGACACTGAAGCTTTCTTT. As protein: CASSPQGDTEAFF. The full variable domain, in which reference TRBV19 and TRBJ1-1 provide the parts outside the CDR3, is DGGITQSPKYLFRKEGQNVTLSCEQNLNHDAMYWYRQDPGQGLRLIYYSQIVNDFQKGDIAEGYSVSREKKESFPLTVTSAQKNPTAFYLCASSPQGDTEAFFGQGTRLTVV.

This clone has a handful of counts. The chain carries TRBV27 and TRBJ2-5; D gene unclear. V lost 6 bases and J 5 bases, leaving 13 bases between the germline ends. The germline V gene encodes CDR1 MNHEY and CDR2 SMNVEV (reference sequence). The CDR3 extends over 13 amino acids. The CDR3 DNA reads TGTGCCAGCAGCATGCATGGGCTGGAGACCCAGTACTTC. The encoded protein is CASSMHGLETQYF.

The DNA of the CDR3 is TGTGCCAGCAAAAGGGGGACAGGGGACTTCTCTGGGGCCAACGTCCTGACTTTC. The encoded protein is CASKRGTGDFSGANVLTF. The chain recombines TRBV27 with TRBJ2-6; 10 positions agree with TRBD1. The V gene end was trimmed by 7 bases and the J gene end by 0 bases; junction bases not matched to a gene: 9. Germline V gene lookup returns CDR1 MNHEY and CDR2 SMNVEV (reference sequence). The CDR3 extends over 18 amino acids. Drawing the rest from reference TRBV27 and TRBJ2-6, the complete variable domain is EAQVTQNPRYLITVTGKKLTVTCSQNMNHEYMSWYRQDPGLGLRQIYYSMNVEVTDKGDVPEGYKVSRKEKRNFPLILESPSPNQTSLYFCASKRGTGDFSGANVLTFGAGSRLTVL.

V usage is TRBV6-1 and J usage is TRBJ2-7; 9 bases fit TRBD1. Germline trimming cut 4 bases from V and 0 bases from J; bases unmatched to any gene: 7. The CDR3 totals 16 residues. The germline V gene encodes CDR1 MNHNS and CDR2 SASEGT. CDR3 loop: CASSVGQGPSSYEQYF. CDR3 in DNA: TGTGCCAGCAGTGTCGGACAGGGGCCGAGCTCCTACGAGCAGTACTTC.

The chain employs TRBV7-9 and TRBJ2-1, with unresolved D. The V gene lost 3 bases and the J gene lost 0 bases, with 9 bases spanning the gap. Germline V CDR1 and CDR2: SEHNR, FQNEAQ (reference sequence). CDR3 size: 15 residues. CDR3 nucleotide sequence: TGTGCCAGCAGCTTTAAAGAGGTCTCCTACAATGAGCAGTTCTTC. Protein sequence: CASSFKEVSYNEQFF.

The CDR3 DNA reads as TGCGCCAGCAGCTTGGAATTTCGTCTACAGGGAAATGGCTACACCTTC. Its translation: CASSLEFRLQGNGYTF. The chain is built from TRBV5-1 and TRBJ1-2; D may be TRBD1 (6 bases). This CDR3 comprises 16 residues. Germline loops: CDR1 SGHRS, CDR2 YFSETQ. With 0 bases removed from V and 6 bases from J, the gap between germline ends came to 18 bases.

V and J are TRBV5-6 and TRBJ2-3; D call uncertain. V was shortened by 0 bases and J by 1 base, with 9 bases between the two germline ends. The CDR3 covers 15 residues. Germline V gene sequence: CDR1 SGHDT, CDR2 YYEEEE. The CDR3 nucleotides are TGTGCCAGCAGCTTGGGGGCCAGACGCACAGATACGCAGTATTTT. It codes for CASSLGARRTDTQYF. Supplemented by reference TRBV5-6 and TRBJ2-3, the full variable domain reads DAGVTQSPTHLIKTRGQQVTLRCSPKSGHDTVSWYQQALGQGPQFIFQYYEEEERQRGNFPDRFSGHQFPNYSSELNVNALLLGDSALYLCASSLGARRTDTQYFGPGTRLTVL.

V is TRBV28 and J is TRBJ2-2; D is unclear. The V gene's germline CDR1 is MDHEN and CDR2 SYDVKM. The CDR3 contains 13 residues. V dropped 5 bases and J dropped 2 bases, with 6 bases sitting between them. CDR3 nucleotide sequence: TGTGCCAGCAGTCAGGTTAACACCGGGGAGCTGTTTTTT. It is translated as CASSQVNTGELFF.

The V and J genes are TRBV7-9 and TRBJ2-7; D not certain. V gave up 2 bases and J gave up 3 bases, with 11 bases separating them. This CDR3 contains 14 residues. Germline V CDR1 and CDR2: SEHNR, FQNEAQ (reference sequence). The DNA for the CDR3 is TGTGCCAGCAGCTTAAGTGGGGTAAACTACGAGCAGTACTTC. Its translation: CASSLSGVNYEQYF.

This chain joins TRBV11-2 and TRBJ2-5; a possible D gene is TRBD1 (5 bases). The germline V gene has CDR1 SGHAT and CDR2 FQNNGV. Between the trimmed V and J ends, which lost 3 bases and 5 bases, there was a span of 13 bases. This CDR3 is built from 14 residues. CDR3 DNA: TGTGCCAGCAGCTTGGGCCAGGGTTTCGAGACCCAGTACTTC. It encodes CASSLGQGFETQYF.

The chain joins TRBV29-1 to TRBJ2-3; D remains ambiguous. Per the germline V gene, CDR1 is SQVTM and CDR2 is ANQGSEA. V was shortened by 7 bases and J by 4 bases, with 18 bases between the two germline ends. This CDR3 is built from 14 residues. In DNA, the CDR3 is TGCAGCGCTACCGCCGCTTCAAGGTCAGATACGCAGTATTTT. It translates to CSATAASRSDTQYF.

The V and J genes are TRBV5-1 and TRBJ2-7, with 12 bases fitting TRBD2. J gave up 8 bases and V 3 bases, and 9 bases lay outside the gene matches. Germline loops: CDR1 SGHRS, CDR2 YFSETQ. The CDR3 loop spans 15 amino acids. The CDR3 DNA sequence: TGCGCCAGCAGCTCCTTGACTAGCGGGAGTCAGAAGCAGTACTTC. Residues: CASSSLTSGSQKQYF.

The chain employs TRBV18 and TRBJ2-1; 10 positions match TRBD2. The germline V gene has CDR1 KGHSH and CDR2 LQKENI. This CDR3 region has 16 residues. The junction had 10 bases not matched to a gene; V was cut back by 2 bases and J by 9 bases. Written as DNA, the CDR3 is TGTGCCAGCTCACCAGGGCTAGCGGGAGCCAGGAGTGAGCAGTTCTTC. It translates to CASSPGLAGARSEQFF.

This clone was recorded many times. The rearrangement joins TRBV4-1 to TRBJ2-7; D is unresolved. V shed 0 bases and J shed 1 base, with 7 bases lying between them. Looked up from germline, CDR1 is MGHRA and CDR2 is YSYEKL. This CDR3 region has 14 residues. CDR3 sequence: CASSQDKWSYEQYF. CDR3 coding DNA: TGCGCCAGCAGCCAAGATAAGTGGTCCTACGAGCAGTACTTC.